Below are 18 T cell receptor beta chains sequenced from a single sample in a study of cytomegalovirus exposure and HLA in healthy donors. The PCR contained 60 Vbeta and 13 Jbeta primers. Assay: immunoSEQ multiplex PCR; the TCRdb copy retains only in-frame clones and omits some. The table shows over 150,000 clones, with approximately 85% occurring only once. The sample taken for sequencing was PBMCs. The receptors were sampled from a girl under 18 in good health and CMV-seropositive.

This clone was observed a few times. The junction and the germline gene differ at one end; a read error may be behind it. The V call is TRBV10-2, the J call TRBJ1-2; a weak D match, TRBD1 (5 bases). Per the germline V gene, CDR1 is WSHSY and CDR2 is SAAADI. The CDR3 spans 11 residues. CDR3 loop: CASSSGPRAAF. In DNA form, the CDR3 reads TGCGCCAGCAGTTCCGGACCCAGGGCCGCCTTC.

This clone has only one observation. The CDR3 DNA sequence: TGTGCCAGCACTAATAGACGGGGTAGGGTGAACACTGAAGCTTTCTTT. This translates into CASTNRRGRVNTEAFF. This rearrangement joins TRBV6-6 to TRBJ1-1; D is unresolved. Between the trimmed V and J ends, which lost 7 bases and 0 bases, there was a span of 18 bases. Germline CDR1 and CDR2: MNHNY and SVGAGI (reference sequence). The CDR3 is 16 amino acids.

The gene calls are TRBV29-1 and TRBJ1-2; 7 nucleotides match TRBD1. The J segment lost 0 bases and the V segment lost 6 bases, leaving 10 bases of the junction unmatched. CDR1 and CDR2 (germline): SQVTM, ANQGSEA. This CDR3 contains 15 residues. CDR3 sequence: CSVTPGTEANYGYTF. The CDR3 bases are TGCAGCGTCACGCCGGGGACAGAAGCTAACTATGGCTACACCTTC.

The V gene is TRBV29-1, the J gene TRBJ2-7; TRBD1 agrees at 10 bases. The germline V gene encodes CDR1 SQVTM and CDR2 ANQGSEA. The CDR3 sequence is 16 residues long. The ends lost 7 bases at V and 0 bases at J; junction bases unmatched: 12. The CDR3 loop reads CSARLTGGAGSYEQYF. The DNA of the CDR3 is TGCAGCGCGCGACTGACAGGGGGCGCTGGCTCCTACGAGCAGTACTTC.

DNA for the CDR3: TGCGCCAGCAGCAGTAGCGGTACTAGCACAGATACGCAGTATTTT. As protein: CASSSSGTSTDTQYF. The rearrangement joins TRBV5-1 to TRBJ2-3; possibly TRBD2 for D (6 bases). From germline, CDR1 is SGHRS and CDR2 YFSETQ. The CDR3 consists of 15 residues. The V gene lost 4 bases and the J gene lost 0 bases, with 12 bases spanning the gap.

Regarding this clone: Different DNA sequences within this sample yield the same CDR3. The gene calls are TRBV7-2 and TRBJ2-7; D is ambiguous. This CDR3 region has 11 residues. Germline CDR1 and CDR2: SGHTA and FQGNSA. V was trimmed by 5 bases and J by 0 bases, leaving 2 bases between them. The CDR3: CASSHSYEQYF. In DNA form, the CDR3 reads TGTGCCAGCAGCCACTCCTACGAGCAGTACTTC.

V gene TRBV27 combines with J gene TRBJ1-4; D remains ambiguous. The V end lost 5 bases, the J end lost 0 bases, and 10 bases lay between the germline ends. The germline V gene has CDR1 MNHEY and CDR2 SMNVEV (reference sequence). There are 15 residues in the CDR3. This chain's CDR3 is CASSQIRTTNEKLFF. The CDR3 bases are TGTGCCAGCAGTCAAATCAGAACAACTAATGAAAAACTGTTTTTT.

The chain combines TRBV5-1 with TRBJ1-2; D gene unclear. With 2 bases removed from V and 1 base from J, the gap between germline ends came to 6 bases. The CDR3 sequence is 13 residues long. Germline V lookup: CDR1 SGHRS, CDR2 YFSETQ. The CDR3 reads CASSFGSNYGYTF. As DNA, the CDR3 is TGCGCCAGCAGCTTTGGCAGTAACTATGGCTACACCTTC.

V gene TRBV7-6 combines with J gene TRBJ1-3; D might be TRBD1 (6 bases). The germline V gene has CDR1 SGHVS and CDR2 FNYEAQ. The V and J ends lost 4 bases and 7 bases respectively, with 20 bases between them. The CDR3 sequence is 16 residues long. CDR3: CASSSSAYRDGNTIYF. CDR3 in DNA: TGTGCCAGCAGCTCGTCGGCATACAGGGACGGTAACACCATATATTTT.

This chain connects TRBV2 to TRBJ2-5; D may be TRBD2 (6 bases). CDR1 and CDR2 (germline): SNHLY, FYNNEI. Trimming shortened V by 6 bases and J by 3 bases, and 20 bases separated the two germline ends. This CDR3 contains 16 residues. This CDR3 reads CASSEGGGLAKETQYF. As DNA, the CDR3 is TGTGCCAGCAGCGAGGGCGGAGGGCTAGCCAAAGAGACCCAGTACTTC.

This clone came up once. V gene TRBV14 combines with J gene TRBJ2-7, with 11 bases aligning to TRBD1. This CDR3 has 18 residues. Germline loops: CDR1 SGHDN, CDR2 FVKESK. V was clipped by 3 bases and J by 6 bases; unmatched bases: 16. CDR3 residues: CASSHPGQGGPGLGEQYF. In DNA form, the CDR3 reads TGTGCCAGCAGCCACCCGGGACAGGGGGGTCCTGGGTTGGGCGAGCAGTACTTC.

CDR3 nucleotides: TGTGCCAGCAGCTTAGAAGCGGGGGCCAGCTATGGCTACACCTTC. It specifies CASSLEAGASYGYTF. The chain carries TRBV11-2 and TRBJ1-2; D is perhaps TRBD1 (6 bases). Germline values: CDR1 SGHAT, CDR2 FQNNGV. V lost 0 bases and J 4 bases, leaving 12 bases between the germline ends. The CDR3 sequence is 15 residues long.

The V call is TRBV11-2, the J call TRBJ1-4; TRBD1 matches at 8 bases. The CDR3 has 16 amino acids. Germline trimming cut 1 base from V and 8 bases from J; bases unmatched to any gene: 9. Germline CDR1 is SGHAT and CDR2 is FQNNGV. The CDR3 is CASSLVRGQGQEKLFF. The CDR3, as DNA: TGTGCCAGCAGCTTAGTCAGGGGGCAGGGACAGGAAAAACTGTTTTTT.

The chain is built from TRBV30 and TRBJ1-4; maybe TRBD1 (5 bases). Germline V lookup: CDR1 GTSNPN, CDR2 SVGIG (reference sequence). The CDR3 loop spans 18 amino acids. Deletions cut 0 bases from V and 3 bases from J, with 20 bases between. The DNA for the CDR3 is TGTGCCTGGAGTGTACAAGGGGCAGGGTTCTATCCTAATGAAAAACTGTTTTTT. Protein product: CAWSVQGAGFYPNEKLFF.

The chain combines TRBV11-2 with TRBJ2-3, with 8 nucleotides matching TRBD2. Germline-derived CDR1 and CDR2 are SGHAT and FQNNGV. This CDR3 spans 17 amino acids. The trim removed 1 base at V and 5 bases at J, leaving 11 bases unmatched. The CDR3, as DNA: TGTGCCAGCAGCTTAGGTCCCGGGCGGGGGGTCAGAGATACGCAGTATTTT. This sequence encodes CASSLGPGRGVRDTQYF.

The sample holds one count of this clone. This chain uses TRBV2 with TRBJ1-1; D is possibly TRBD1 (5 bases). The CDR3 loop spans 14 amino acids. Germline V gene lookup returns CDR1 SNHLY and CDR2 FYNNEI. V was shortened by 1 base and J by 4 bases, with 10 bases between the two germline ends. CDR3 residues: CASSEEGMGTEAFF. CDR3 DNA: TGTGCCAGCAGTGAAGAGGGGATGGGCACTGAAGCTTTCTTT.

This clone appeared a few times. This chain uses TRBV9 with TRBJ1-6; perhaps TRBD1 as D (5 bases). Trimming shortened V by 2 bases and J by 7 bases, and 13 bases separated the two germline ends. This CDR3 is built from 15 residues. Germline CDR1 reads SGDLS; CDR2 reads YYNGEE. CDR3 bases: TGTGCCAGCAGCGTCGGAGGGGCGAGGAATTCACCCCTCCACTTT. This gives the protein CASSVGGARNSPLHF.

This clone has a handful of counts. The V gene is TRBV5-5, the J gene TRBJ2-2; a weak D match, TRBD1 (6 bases). Germline CDR1 and CDR2: SGHKS and YYEKEE (reference sequence). This CDR3 comprises 17 residues. The germline V and J ends were trimmed by 6 bases and 0 bases, with 18 bases remaining between them. The CDR3 DNA sequence: TGTGCCAGCACCAAAAGCCCCGACAGGTCGAACACCGGGGAGCTGTTTTTT. It is translated as CASTKSPDRSNTGELFF.